The clone carrying this TCR beta chain was observed a handful of times. What it binds is unknown. These data originate in a study of response to subunit inactivated influenza vaccine. Study-level points and caveats: New T cells are recruited in small numbers by each seasonal influenza vaccination, according to the authors' suggestion.

The CDR3 contains 16 residues. Trimming took off 0 bases at V and 1 base at J, with 9 bases between the two ends. Per germline, CDR1 LGHNA and CDR2 YSLEER. TCRdb recomputed calls from the RT-PCR reads with MiXCR, one row per CDR3 protein. The sample yields a few hundred thousand distinct CDR3 sequences, about 14% seen once. The sample consisted of PBMCs from blood, taken 12 days after vaccination. The V call is TRBV4-3, the J call TRBJ2-2; D possibly corresponds to TRBD1 (5 bases). This TCR derives from a man aged 45-60 years who received an inactivated influenza vaccine. The CDR3 DNA follows: TGCGCCAGCAGCCAAGATGCAGGGCGGAACACCGGGGAGCTGTTTTTT. Protein: CASSQDAGRNTGELFF.